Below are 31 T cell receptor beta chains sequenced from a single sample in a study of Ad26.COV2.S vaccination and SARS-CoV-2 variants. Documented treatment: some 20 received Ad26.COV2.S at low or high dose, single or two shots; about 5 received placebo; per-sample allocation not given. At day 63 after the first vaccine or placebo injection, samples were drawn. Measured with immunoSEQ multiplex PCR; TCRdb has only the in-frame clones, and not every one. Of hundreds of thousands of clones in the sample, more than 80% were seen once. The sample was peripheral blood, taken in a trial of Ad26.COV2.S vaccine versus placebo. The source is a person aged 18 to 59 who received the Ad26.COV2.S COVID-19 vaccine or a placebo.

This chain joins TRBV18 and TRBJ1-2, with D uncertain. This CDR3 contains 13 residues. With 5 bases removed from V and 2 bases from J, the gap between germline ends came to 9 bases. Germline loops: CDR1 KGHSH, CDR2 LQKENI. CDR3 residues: CASSIAGNYGYTF. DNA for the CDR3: TGTGCCAGCTCAATCGCGGGAAACTATGGCTACACCTTC.

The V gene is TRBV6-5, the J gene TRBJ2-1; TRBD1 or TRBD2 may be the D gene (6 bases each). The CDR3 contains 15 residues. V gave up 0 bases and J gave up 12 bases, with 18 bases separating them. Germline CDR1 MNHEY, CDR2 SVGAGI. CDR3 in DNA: TGTGCCAGCAGTTACTCTTGGAACCTTGAGGGGGGGCAGTTCTTC. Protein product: CASSYSWNLEGGQFF.

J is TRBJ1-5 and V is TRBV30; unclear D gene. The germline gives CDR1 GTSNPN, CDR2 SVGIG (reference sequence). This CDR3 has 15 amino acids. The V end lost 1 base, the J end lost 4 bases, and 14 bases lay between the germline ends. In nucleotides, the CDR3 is TGTGCCTGGAGTGATGGGGTACAGCTTAATCAGCCCCAGCATTTT. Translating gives CAWSDGVQLNQPQHF.

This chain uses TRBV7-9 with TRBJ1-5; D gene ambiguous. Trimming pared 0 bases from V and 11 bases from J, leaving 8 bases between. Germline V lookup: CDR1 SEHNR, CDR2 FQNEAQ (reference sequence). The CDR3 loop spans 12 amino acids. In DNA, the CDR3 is TGTGCCAGCAGCTTAGCCGGCCAGGCCCAGCATTTT. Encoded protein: CASSLAGQAQHF.

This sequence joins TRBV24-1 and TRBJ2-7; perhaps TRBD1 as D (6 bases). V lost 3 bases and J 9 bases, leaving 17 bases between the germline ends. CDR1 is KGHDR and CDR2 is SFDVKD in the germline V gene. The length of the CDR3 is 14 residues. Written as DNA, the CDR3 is TGTGCCACCAGTGATGGGGGCAGGGCCCTAGGGCAGTACTTC. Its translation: CATSDGGRALGQYF.

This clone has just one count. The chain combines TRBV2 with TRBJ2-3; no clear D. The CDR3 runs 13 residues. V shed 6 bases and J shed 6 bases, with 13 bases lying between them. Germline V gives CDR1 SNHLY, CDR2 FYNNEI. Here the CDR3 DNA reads TGTGCCAGCAGGTCTGGAGTTTTTGATACGCAGTATTTT. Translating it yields CASRSGVFDTQYF.

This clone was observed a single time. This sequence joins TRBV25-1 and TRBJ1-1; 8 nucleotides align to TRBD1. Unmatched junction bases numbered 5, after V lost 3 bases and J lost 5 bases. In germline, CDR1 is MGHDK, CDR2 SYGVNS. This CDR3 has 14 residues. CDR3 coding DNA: TGTGCCAGCAGTGACAGGGGGCTGTTAACTGAAGCTTTCTTT. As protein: CASSDRGLLTEAFF.

CDR3 coding DNA: TGTGCCAGCAGTTTAACAGGGGTAGTGGCCCAGCATTTT. It codes for CASSLTGVVAQHF. The genes are TRBV6-5 and TRBJ1-5; 7 bases line up with TRBD1. The CDR3 contains 13 residues. V trimming: 4 bases; J trimming: 11 bases; junction bases outside the gene matches: 8. Germline CDR1 MNHEY, CDR2 SVGAGI.

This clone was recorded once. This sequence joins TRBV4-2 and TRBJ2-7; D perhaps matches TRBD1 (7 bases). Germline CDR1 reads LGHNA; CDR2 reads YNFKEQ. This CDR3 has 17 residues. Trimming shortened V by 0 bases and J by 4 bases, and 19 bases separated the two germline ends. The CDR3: CASSQDQVRQGGYEQYF. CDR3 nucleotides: TGTGCCAGCAGCCAAGATCAAGTCCGACAGGGAGGTTACGAGCAGTACTTC.

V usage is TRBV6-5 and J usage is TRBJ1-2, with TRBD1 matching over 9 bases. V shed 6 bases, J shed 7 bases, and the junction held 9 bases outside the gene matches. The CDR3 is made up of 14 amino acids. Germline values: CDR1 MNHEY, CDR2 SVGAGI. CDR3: CASRTGTGIVGYTF. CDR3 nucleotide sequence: TGTGCCAGCAGAACCGGGACAGGGATCGTTGGCTACACCTTC.

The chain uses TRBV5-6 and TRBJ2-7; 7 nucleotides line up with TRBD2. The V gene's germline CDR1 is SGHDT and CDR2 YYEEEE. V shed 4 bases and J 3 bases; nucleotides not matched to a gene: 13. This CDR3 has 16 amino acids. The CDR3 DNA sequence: TGTGCCAGCAGCCCGGGACTATTGGTATCCTACTACGAGCAGTACTTC. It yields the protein CASSPGLLVSYYEQYF.

The chain's CDR3 is CASSGAQGISGKTDTQYF. CDR3 DNA: TGTGCCAGTTCTGGGGCGCAGGGGATAAGCGGGAAGACAGATACGCAGTATTTT. This rearrangement joins TRBV2 to TRBJ2-3; tentative D call: TRBD2 (7 bases). The CDR3 runs to 18 residues. Germline V gene sequence: CDR1 SNHLY, CDR2 FYNNEI. Trimming shortened V by 9 bases and J by 3 bases, and 28 bases separated the two germline ends.

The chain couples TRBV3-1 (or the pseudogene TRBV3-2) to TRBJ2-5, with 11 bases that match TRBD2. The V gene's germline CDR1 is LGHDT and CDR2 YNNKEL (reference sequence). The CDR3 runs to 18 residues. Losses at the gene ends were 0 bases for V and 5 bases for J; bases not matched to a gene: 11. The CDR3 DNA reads TGTGCCAGCAGCCAAGATTCTATAGCGGGAGGGCTGGGGGAGACCCAGTACTTC. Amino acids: CASSQDSIAGGLGETQYF.

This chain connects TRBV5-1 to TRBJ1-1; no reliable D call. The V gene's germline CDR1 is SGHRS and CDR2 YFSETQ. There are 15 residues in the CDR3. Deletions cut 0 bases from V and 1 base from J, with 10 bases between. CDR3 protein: CASSLEGPANTEAFF. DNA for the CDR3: TGCGCCAGCAGCTTGGAAGGGCCAGCGAACACTGAAGCTTTCTTT.

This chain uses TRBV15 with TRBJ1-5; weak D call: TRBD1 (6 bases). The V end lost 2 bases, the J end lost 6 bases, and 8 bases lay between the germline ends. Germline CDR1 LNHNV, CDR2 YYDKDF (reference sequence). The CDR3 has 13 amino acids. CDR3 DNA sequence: TGTGCCACCAGCAGACAGGGGAGTCAGCCCCAGCATTTT. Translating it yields CATSRQGSQPQHF. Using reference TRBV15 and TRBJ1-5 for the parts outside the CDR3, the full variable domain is DAMVIQNPRYQVTQFGKPVTLSCSQTLNHNVMYWYQQKSSQAPKLLFHYYDKDFNNEADTPDNFQSRRPNTSFCFLDIRSPGLGDTAMYLCATSRQGSQPQHFGDGTRLSIL.

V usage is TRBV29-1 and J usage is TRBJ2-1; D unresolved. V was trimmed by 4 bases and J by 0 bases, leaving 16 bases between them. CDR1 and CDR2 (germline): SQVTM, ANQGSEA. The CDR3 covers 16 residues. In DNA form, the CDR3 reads TGCAGCGTTGGAGACTTATACCCGAGCTCCTACAATGAGCAGTTCTTC. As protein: CSVGDLYPSSYNEQFF.

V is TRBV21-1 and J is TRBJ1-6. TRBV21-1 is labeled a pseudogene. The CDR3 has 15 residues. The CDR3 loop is CASSNGVEFLENLHF. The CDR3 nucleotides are TGTGCCAGCAGCAACGGGGTCGAGTTTTTGGAGAACCTCCACTTT.

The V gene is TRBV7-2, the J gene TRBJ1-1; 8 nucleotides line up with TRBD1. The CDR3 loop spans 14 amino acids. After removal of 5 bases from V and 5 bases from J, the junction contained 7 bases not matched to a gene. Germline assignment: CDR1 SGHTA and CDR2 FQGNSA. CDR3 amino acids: CASSVTGVPTEAFF. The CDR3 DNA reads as TGTGCCAGCAGCGTGACAGGGGTTCCAACTGAAGCTTTCTTT.

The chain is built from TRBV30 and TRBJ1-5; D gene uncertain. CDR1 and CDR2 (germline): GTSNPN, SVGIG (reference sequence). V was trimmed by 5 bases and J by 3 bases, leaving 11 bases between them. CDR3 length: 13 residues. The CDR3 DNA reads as TGTGCCTGGGCGGCAAGGGTCAATCAGCCCCAGCATTTT. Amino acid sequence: CAWAARVNQPQHF.

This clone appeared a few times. CDR3 in amino acids: CATSDLESLRSYNEQFF. In DNA, the CDR3 is TGTGCCACCAGTGATTTAGAAAGCCTCCGCTCCTACAATGAGCAGTTCTTC. The chain couples TRBV24-1 to TRBJ2-1; D ambiguous. V was pared by 1 base and J by 0 bases, with 12 bases between. Per the germline V gene, CDR1 is KGHDR and CDR2 is SFDVKD. There are 17 residues in the CDR3.

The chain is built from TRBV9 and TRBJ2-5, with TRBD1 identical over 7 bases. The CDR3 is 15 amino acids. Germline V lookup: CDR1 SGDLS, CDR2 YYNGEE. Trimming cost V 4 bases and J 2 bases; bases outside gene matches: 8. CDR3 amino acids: CASSSWGTDQETQYF. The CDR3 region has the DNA TGTGCCAGCAGCTCATGGGGGACAGATCAAGAGACCCAGTACTTC.

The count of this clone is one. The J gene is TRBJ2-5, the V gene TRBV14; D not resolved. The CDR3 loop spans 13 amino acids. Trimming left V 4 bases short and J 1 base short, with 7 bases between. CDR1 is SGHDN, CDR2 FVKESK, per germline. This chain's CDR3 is CASSRASQETQYF. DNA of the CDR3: TGTGCCAGCAGCCGGGCGAGCCAAGAGACCCAGTACTTC. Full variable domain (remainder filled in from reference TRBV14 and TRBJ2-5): EAGVTQFPSHSVIEKGQTVTLRCDPISGHDNLYWYRRVMGKEIKFLLHFVKESKQDESGMPNNRFLAERTGGTYSTLKVQPAELEDSGVYFCASSRASQETQYFGPGTRLLVL.

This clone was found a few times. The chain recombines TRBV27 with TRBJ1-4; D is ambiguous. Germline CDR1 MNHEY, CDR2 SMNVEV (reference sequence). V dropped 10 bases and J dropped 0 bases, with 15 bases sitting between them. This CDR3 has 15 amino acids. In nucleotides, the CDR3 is TGTGCCACCTCGAGGGTTAGTTCAACTAATGAAAAACTGTTTTTT. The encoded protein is CATSRVSSTNEKLFF.

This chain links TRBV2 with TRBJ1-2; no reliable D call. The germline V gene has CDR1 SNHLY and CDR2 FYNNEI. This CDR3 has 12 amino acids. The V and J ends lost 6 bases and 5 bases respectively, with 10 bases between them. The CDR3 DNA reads TGTGCCAGCAGCCGCTTTGGATATGGCTACACCTTC. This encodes CASSRFGYGYTF.

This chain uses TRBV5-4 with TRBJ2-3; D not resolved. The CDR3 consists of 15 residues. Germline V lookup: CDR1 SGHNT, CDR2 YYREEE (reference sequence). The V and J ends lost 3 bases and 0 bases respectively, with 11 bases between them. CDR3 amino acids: CASSSMPTSTDTQYF. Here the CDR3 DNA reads TGTGCCAGCAGCTCAATGCCAACTAGCACAGATACGCAGTATTTT.

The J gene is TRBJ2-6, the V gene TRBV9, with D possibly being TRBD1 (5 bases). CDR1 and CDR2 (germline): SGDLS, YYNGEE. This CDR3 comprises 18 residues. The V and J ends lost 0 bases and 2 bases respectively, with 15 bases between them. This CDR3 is CASSVAPSRTTGANVLTF. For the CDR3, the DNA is TGTGCCAGCAGCGTAGCCCCTTCTCGGACAACTGGGGCCAACGTCCTGACTTTC.

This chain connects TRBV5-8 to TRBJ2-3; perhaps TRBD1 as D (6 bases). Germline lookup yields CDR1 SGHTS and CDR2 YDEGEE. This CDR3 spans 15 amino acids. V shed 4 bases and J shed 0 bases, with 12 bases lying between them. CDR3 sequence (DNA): TGTGCCAGCAGCCAACAGGGTTTGAGCACAGATACGCAGTATTTT. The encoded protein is CASSQQGLSTDTQYF.

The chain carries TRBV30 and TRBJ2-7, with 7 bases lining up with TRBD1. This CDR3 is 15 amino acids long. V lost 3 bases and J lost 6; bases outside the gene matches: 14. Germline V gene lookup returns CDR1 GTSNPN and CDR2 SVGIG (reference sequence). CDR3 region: CAWSLPRDRRLEQYF. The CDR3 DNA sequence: TGTGCCTGGAGCCTACCCCGGGACAGACGACTCGAGCAGTACTTC.

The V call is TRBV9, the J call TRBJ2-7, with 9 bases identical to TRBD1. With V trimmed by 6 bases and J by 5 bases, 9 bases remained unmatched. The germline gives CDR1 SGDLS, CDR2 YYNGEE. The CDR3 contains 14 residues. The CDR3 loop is CASNPGTGFDEQYF. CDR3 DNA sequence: TGTGCCAGCAATCCGGGGACAGGGTTCGACGAGCAGTACTTC.

DNA for the CDR3: TGTGCCAGCAGCTTACCGGGACCGAGATACAATGAGCAGTTCTTC. The encoded protein is CASSLPGPRYNEQFF. This chain joins TRBV7-8 and TRBJ2-1; D could derive from TRBD1 or TRBD2 (5 bases each). This CDR3 spans 15 amino acids. The germline gives CDR1 SGHVS, CDR2 FQNEAQ. V was trimmed by 2 bases and J by 4 bases, leaving 12 bases between them.

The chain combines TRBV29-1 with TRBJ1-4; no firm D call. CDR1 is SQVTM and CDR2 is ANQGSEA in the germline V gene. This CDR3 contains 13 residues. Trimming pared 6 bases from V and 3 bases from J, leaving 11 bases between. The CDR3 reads CSVARAANEKLFF. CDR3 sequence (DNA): TGCAGCGTGGCAAGGGCGGCTAATGAAAAACTGTTTTTT.